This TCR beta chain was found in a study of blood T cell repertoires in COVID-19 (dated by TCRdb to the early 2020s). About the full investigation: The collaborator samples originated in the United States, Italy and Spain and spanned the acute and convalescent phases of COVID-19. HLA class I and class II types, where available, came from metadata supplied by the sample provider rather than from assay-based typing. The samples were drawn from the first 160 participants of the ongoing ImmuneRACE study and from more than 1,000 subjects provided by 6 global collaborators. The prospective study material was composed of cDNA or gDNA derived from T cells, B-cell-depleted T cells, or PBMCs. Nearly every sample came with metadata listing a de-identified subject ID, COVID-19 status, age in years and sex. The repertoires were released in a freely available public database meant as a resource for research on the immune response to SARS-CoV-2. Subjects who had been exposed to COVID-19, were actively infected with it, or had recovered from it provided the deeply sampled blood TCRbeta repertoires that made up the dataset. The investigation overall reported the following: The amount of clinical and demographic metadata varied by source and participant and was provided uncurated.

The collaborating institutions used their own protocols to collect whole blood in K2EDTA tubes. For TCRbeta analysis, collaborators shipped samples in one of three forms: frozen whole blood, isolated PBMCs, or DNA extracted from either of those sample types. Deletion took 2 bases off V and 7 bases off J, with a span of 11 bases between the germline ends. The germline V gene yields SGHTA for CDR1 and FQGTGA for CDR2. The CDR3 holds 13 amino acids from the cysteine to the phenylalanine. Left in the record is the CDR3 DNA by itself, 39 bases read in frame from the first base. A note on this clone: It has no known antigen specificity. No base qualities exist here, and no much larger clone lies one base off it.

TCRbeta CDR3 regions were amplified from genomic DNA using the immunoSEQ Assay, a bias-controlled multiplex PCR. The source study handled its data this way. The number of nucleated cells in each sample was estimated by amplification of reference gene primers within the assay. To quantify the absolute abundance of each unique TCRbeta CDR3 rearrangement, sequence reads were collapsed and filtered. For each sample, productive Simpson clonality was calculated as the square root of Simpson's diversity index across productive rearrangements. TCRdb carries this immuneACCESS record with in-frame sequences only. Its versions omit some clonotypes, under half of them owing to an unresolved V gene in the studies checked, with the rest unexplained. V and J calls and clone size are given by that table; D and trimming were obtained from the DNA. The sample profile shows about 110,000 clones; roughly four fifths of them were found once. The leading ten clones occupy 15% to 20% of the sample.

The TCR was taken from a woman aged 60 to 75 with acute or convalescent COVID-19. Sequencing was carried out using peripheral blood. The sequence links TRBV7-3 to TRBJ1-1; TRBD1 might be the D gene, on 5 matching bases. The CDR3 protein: CASSLARDGEAFF. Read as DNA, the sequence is TGTGCCAGCAGCTTAGCCAGGGATGGTGAAGCTTTCTTT.